The present TCR beta chain was sequenced within a study of blood T cell repertoires in COVID-19. Assay: immunoSEQ multiplex PCR; the TCRdb copy retains only in-frame clones and omits some. The table includes 200,000 to 250,000 clones, about 90% detected once. Germline assignment: CDR1 LNHDA and CDR2 SQIVND (reference sequence). The CDR3 has 14 residues. V was pared by 3 bases and J by 6 bases, with 14 bases between. The chain has TRBV19 and TRBJ1-2; D is ambiguous. The TCR was taken from a man in his thirties or forties who had recovered from COVID-19. The material sequenced was PBMCs or T cells enriched from blood (not recorded which). CDR3 in amino acids: CASSIKEVTNGYTF. DNA of the CDR3: TGTGCCAGTAGTATTAAAGAGGTGACCAATGGCTACACCTTC.